This T cell receptor (beta chain) comes out of a study of T cell responses to AZD1222 COVID-19 vaccine. Study-level findings and limits: Of the AZD1222 recipients, only six were seropositive at baseline. Vaccine-associated CD4 TCRs ranged over spike, dominating at 160-218 and 743-854.

Concerning this clone itself: Its cognate antigen is unknown.

Produced via immunoSEQ multiplex PCR; TCRdb's table is partial and in-frame only. The sample has about 77,000 clones, approximately 92% seen once. The sequence was collected from an adult who received the AZD1222 COVID-19 vaccine. Source: peripheral blood, taken 28 days after the second AZD1222 dose.

Here the CDR3 reads CVRSLDIPRTGELFF. CDR3 in DNA: TGTGTCAGAAGCTTAGACATACCCAGGACCGGGGAGCTGTTTTTT. The V call is TRBV7-5, the J call TRBJ2-2; TRBD1, as called in the table, went unchecked against the DNA. TRBV7-5 counts as a pseudogene. The CDR3 runs to 15 residues.